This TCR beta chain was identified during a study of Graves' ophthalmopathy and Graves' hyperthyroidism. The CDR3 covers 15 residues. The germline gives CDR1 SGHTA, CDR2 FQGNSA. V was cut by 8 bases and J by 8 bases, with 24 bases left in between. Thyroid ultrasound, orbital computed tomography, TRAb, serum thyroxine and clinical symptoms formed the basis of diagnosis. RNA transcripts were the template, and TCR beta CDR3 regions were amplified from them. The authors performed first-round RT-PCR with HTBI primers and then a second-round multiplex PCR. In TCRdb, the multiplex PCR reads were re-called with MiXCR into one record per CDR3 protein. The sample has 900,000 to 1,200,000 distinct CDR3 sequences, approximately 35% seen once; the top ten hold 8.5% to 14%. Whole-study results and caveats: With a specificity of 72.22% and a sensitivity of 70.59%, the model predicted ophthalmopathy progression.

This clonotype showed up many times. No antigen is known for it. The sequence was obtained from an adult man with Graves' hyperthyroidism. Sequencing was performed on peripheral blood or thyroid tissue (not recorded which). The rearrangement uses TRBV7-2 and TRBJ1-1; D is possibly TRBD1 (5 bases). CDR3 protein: CASAFEGRALAEAFF. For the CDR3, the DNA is TGTGCCAGCGCTTTCGAGGGGCGGGCCCTAGCAGAAGCTTTCTTT.